The sequence of this TCR beta chain was determined in a study of regulatory T cells in long-lasting Graves disease. Through Arm-PCR of CDR3 regions and iRepertoire HTBI primers, TCR beta libraries were built. TCRdb called the multiplex PCR reads again in MiXCR, with one record for every CDR3 protein. The profile shows approximately 380,000 distinct CDR3 sequences, 20% of them singletons. This clonotype was seen more than once but under ten times. The antigen is not known. An end of the junction does not agree with germline; a read error may underlie this. The germline V gene has CDR1 LGHDT and CDR2 YNNKEL (reference sequence). The CDR3 covers 15 residues. Time point noted: persistent/refractory GD, antithyroid drugs over 5 years with positive TRAb. Generation of the TCR library employed RNA extracted from PBMCs. Study-level findings and limits: Favored usage of TRBV28, TRBJ1-2 and TRBJ2-5 was recorded in persistent disease. Shared public clonotypes totalled 2,500 to 3,500 in persistent patients, compared with just under 1,000 in new patients.

The sequences come from peripheral blood mononuclear cells (PBMCs), collected when the disease was refractory, from a patient treated with antithyroid drugs. The chain is built from TRBV3-1 and TRBJ2-5; TRBD2 aligns across 14 bases. This TCR was recovered from a female donor with Graves disease. CDR3 sequence (DNA): TGTGCCGGCAGTAGACTAGCGGGAGGGCAGGAGACCCAGTACTTC. Encoded protein: CAGSRLAGGQETQYF.